The entry below describes one T cell receptor (beta chain). Antigen unknown. This specimen comes from a study of shared clonotypes between healthy human individuals. At the level of the study: Donors consisted of two women and three men between 18 and 49.

Sorted-subset replicate PCRs used about 180 ng DNA, approximately 30,000 T cell genomes. Method: immunoSEQ multiplex PCR; TCRdb's copy keeps in-frame clones and lacks some. Of around 2,000,000 clones in the sample, about 95% were seen once. Study results and caveats: Specimens sampled were limited to blood, with tissue repertoires likely differing. Sharing across a few donors was seen in around 5.1% of naive CD4 clonotypes.

The CDR3 consists of 16 residues. V lost 1 base and J 1 base, leaving 11 bases between the germline ends. The germline gives CDR1 LNHNV, CDR2 YYDKDF (reference sequence). The V call is TRBV15, the J call TRBJ2-1; D is undetermined. The sequence derives from a man between 18 and 29 years old in good health. The sample comprised naive CD4+ T cells sorted from blood. The subset: CD45RA+ positively selected. The CDR3 coding sequence is TGTGCCACCAGCAGAGGTGGTCCGGGTTCCTACAATGAGCAGTTCTTC. This sequence encodes CATSRGGPGSYNEQFF.